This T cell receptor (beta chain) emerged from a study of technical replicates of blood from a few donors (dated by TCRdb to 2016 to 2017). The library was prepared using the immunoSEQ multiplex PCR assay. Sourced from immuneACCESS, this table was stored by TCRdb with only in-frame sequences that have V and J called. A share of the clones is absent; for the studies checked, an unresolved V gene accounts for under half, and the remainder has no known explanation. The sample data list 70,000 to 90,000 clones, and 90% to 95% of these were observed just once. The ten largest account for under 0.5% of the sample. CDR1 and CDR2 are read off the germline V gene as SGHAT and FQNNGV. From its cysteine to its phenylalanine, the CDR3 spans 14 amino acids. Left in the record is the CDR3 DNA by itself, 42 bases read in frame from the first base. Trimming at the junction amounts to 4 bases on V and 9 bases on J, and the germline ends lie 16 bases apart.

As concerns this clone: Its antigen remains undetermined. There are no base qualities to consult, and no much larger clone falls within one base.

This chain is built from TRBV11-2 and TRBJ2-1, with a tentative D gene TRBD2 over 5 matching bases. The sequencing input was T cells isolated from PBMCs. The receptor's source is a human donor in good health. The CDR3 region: CASSSMTGFGEQFF. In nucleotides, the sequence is TGTGCCAGCAGCTCCATGACGGGATTTGGTGAGCAGTTCTTC. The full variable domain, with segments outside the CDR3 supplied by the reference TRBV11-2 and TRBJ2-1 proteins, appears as EAGVAQSPRYKIIEKRQSVAFWCNPISGHATLYWYQQILGQGPKLLIQFQNNGVVDDSQLPKDRFSAERLKGVDSTLKIQPAKLEDSAVYLCASSSMTGFGEQFFGPGTRLTVL.